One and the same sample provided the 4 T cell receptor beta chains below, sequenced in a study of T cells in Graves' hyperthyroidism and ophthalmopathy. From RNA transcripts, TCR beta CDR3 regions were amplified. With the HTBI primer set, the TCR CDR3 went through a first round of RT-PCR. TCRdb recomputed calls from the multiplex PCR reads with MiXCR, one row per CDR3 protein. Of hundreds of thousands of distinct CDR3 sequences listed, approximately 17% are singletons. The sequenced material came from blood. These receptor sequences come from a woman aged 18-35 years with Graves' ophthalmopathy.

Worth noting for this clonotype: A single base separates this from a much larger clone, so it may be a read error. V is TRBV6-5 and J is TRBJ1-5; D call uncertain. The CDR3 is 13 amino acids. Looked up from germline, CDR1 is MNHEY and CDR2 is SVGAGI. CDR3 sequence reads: CASSSFGNQAQHF. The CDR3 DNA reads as TGTGCCAGCAGTTCGTTCGGCAATCAGGCCCAGCATTTT.

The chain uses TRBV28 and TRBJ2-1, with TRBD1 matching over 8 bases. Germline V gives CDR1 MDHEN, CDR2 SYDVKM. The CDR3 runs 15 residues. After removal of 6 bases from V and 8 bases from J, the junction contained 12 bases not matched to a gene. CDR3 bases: TGTGCCAGCAGCCGCCATGGACAGGGTAGTGATGAGCAGTTCTTC. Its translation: CASSRHGQGSDEQFF.

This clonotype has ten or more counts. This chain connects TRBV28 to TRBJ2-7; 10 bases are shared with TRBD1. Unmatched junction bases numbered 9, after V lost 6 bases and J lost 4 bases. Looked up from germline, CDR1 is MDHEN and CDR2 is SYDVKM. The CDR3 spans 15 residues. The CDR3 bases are TGTGCCAGCAGCCAAATGACAGGGGGCCTATACGAGCAGTACTTC. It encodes CASSQMTGGLYEQYF.

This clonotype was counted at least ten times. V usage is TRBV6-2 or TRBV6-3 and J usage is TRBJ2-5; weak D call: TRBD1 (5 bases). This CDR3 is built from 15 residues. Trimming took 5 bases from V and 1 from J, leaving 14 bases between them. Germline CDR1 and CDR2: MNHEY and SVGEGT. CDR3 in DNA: TGTGCCAGCAGTCCACTGCAGGGATTCCAAGAGACCCAGTACTTC. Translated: CASSPLQGFQETQYF.